This TCR beta chain was sequenced during a study of shared clonotypes between healthy human individuals. In the study overall: Donors had three CD4 naive, three CD4 memory, two CD8 naive and one CD8 memory plate apiece.

The study, taken as a whole, reports: Although depth was large, rarefaction showed that sequencing of the sorted subsets was incomplete.

None of the donors, who were healthy HIV-negative adults, had recently had acute infections or vaccinations. Assay: immunoSEQ multiplex PCR; the TCRdb copy retains only in-frame clones and omits some. The sample yields more than 1.2 million clones, around 98.5% seen once. A word on this clone: Its antigen remains unidentified.

In germline, CDR1 is SGHRS, CDR2 YFSETQ. V trimming: 1 base; J trimming: 1 base; junction bases outside the gene matches: 6. This CDR3 spans 17 amino acids. V and J are TRBV5-1 and TRBJ2-5, with TRBD2 identical over 11 bases. The sequenced sample consisted of naive CD4+ T cells sorted from blood. As to subset: CD45RA+ positively selected. This sequence was found in a man between 25 and 39 years old in good health. CDR3 loop: CASSLWSSGRSQETQYF. CDR3 DNA: TGCGCCAGCAGCTTGTGGTCTAGCGGGAGGTCCCAAGAGACCCAGTACTTC.